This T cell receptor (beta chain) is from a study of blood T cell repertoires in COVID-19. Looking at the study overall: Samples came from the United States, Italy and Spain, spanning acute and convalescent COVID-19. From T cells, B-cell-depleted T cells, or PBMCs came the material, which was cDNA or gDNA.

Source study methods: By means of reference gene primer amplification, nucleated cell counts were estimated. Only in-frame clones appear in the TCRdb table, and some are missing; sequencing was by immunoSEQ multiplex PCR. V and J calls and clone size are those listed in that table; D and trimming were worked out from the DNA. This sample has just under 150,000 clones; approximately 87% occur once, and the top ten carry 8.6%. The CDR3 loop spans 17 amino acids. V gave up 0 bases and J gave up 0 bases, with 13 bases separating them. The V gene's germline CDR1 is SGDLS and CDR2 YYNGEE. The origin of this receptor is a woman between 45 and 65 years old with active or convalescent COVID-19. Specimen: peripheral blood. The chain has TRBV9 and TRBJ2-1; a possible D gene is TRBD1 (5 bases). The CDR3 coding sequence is TGTGCCAGCAGCGTAGCCGGACACCTAAGCTCCTACAATGAGCAGTTCTTC. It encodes CASSVAGHLSSYNEQFF.